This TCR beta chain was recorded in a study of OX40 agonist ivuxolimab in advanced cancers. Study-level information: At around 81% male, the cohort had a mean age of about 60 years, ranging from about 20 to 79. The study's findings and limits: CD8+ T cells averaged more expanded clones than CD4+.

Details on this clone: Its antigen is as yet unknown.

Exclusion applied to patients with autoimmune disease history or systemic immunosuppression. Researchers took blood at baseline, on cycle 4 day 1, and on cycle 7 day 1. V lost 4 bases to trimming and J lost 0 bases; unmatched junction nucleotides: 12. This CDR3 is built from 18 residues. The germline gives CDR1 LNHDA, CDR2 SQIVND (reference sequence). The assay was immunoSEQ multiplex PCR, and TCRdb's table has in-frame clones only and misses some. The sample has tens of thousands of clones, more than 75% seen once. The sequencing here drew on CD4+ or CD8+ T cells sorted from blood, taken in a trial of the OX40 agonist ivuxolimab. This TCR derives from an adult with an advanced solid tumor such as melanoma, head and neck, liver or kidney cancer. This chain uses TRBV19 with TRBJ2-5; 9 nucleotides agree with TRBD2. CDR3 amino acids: CASSRRVLAGPYQETQYF. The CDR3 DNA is TGTGCCAGTAGTAGGAGGGTCCTAGCGGGACCGTACCAAGAGACCCAGTACTTC.